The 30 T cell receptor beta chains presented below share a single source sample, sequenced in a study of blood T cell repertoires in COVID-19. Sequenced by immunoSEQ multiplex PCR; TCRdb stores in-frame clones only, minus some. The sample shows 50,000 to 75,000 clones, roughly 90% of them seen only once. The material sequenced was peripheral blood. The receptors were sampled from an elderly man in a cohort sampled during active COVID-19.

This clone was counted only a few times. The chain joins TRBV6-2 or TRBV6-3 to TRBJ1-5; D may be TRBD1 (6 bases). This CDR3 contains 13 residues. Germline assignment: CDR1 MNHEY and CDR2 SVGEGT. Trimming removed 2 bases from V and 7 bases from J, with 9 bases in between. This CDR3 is CASSYGGGQPQHF. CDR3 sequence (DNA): TGTGCCAGCAGTTACGGGGGCGGCCAGCCCCAGCATTTT.

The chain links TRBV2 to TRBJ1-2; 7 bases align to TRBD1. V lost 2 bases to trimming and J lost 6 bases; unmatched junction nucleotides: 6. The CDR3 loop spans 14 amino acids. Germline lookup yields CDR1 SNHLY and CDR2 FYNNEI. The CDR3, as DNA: TGTGCCAGCAGTGAATTCGGTCAGGGGGATGGCTACACCTTC. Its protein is CASSEFGQGDGYTF. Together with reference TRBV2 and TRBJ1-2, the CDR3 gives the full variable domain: EPEVTQTPSHQVTQMGQEVILRCVPISNHLYFYWYRQILGQKVEFLVSFYNNEISEKSEIFDDQFSVERPDGSNFTLKIRSTKLEDSAMYFCASSEFGQGDGYTFGSGTRLTVV.

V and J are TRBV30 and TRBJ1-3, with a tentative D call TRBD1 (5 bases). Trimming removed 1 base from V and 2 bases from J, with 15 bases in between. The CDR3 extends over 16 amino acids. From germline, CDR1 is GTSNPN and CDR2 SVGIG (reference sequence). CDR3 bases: TGTGCCTGGAGTGGTACCGGGGGAATAACTGGAAACACCATATATTTT. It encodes CAWSGTGGITGNTIYF. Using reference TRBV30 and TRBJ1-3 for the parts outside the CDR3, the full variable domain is SQTIHQWPATLVQPVGSPLSLECTVEGTSNPNLYWYRQAAGRGLQLLFYSVGIGQISSEVPQNLSASRPQDRQFILSSKKLLLSDSGFYLCAWSGTGGITGNTIYFGEGSWLTVV.

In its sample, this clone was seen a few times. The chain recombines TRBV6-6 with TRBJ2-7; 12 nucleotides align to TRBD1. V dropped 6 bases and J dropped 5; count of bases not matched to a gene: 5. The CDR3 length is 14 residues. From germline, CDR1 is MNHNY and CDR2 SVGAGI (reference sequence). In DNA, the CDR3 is TGTGCCAGCAGACCCGGGACAGGGGGCAACGAGCAGTACTTC. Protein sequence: CASRPGTGGNEQYF.

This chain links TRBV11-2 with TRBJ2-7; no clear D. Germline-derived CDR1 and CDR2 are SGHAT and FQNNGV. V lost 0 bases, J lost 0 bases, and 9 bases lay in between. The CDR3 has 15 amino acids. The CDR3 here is CASSLDSQFSYEQYF. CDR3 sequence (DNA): TGTGCCAGCAGCTTAGATTCACAATTCTCCTACGAGCAGTACTTC. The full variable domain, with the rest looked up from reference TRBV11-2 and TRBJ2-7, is EAGVAQSPRYKIIEKRQSVAFWCNPISGHATLYWYQQILGQGPKLLIQFQNNGVVDDSQLPKDRFSAERLKGVDSTLKIQPAKLEDSAVYLCASSLDSQFSYEQYFGPGTRLTVT.

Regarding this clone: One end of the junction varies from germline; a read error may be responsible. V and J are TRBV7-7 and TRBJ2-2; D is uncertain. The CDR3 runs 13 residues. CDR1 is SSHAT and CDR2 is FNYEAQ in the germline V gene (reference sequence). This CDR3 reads CASSPQLTGELFF. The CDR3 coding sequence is TGTGCTAGCAGCCCACAGTTAACCGGGGAGCTGTTTTTT.

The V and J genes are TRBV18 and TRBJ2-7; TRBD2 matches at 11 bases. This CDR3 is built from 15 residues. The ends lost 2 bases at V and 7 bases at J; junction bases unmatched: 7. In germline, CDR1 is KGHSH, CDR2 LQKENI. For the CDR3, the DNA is TGTGCCAGCTCACCAGAACTAGCGGGAGCGGGAGAGCAGTACTTC. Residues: CASSPELAGAGEQYF. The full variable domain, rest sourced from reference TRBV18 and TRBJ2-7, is NAGVMQNPRHLVRRRGQEARLRCSPMKGHSHVYWYRQLPEEGLKFMVYLQKENIIDESGMPKERFSAEFPKEGPSILRIQQVVRGDSAAYFCASSPELAGAGEQYFGPGTRLTVT.

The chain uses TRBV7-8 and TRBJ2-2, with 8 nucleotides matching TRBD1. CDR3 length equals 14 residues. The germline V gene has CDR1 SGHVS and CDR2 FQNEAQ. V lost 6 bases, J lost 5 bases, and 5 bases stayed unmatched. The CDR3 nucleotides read TGTGCCAGCAGGACGGGACAGGTGACCGGGGAGCTGTTTTTT. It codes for CASRTGQVTGELFF.

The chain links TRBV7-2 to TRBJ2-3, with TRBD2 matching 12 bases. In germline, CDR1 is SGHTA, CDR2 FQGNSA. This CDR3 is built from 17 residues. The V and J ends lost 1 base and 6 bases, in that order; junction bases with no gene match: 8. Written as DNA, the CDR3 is TGTGCCAGCAGCTTAGTAAGTCTAGCGGGGGGGAAGGATACGCAGTATTTT. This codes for CASSLVSLAGGKDTQYF. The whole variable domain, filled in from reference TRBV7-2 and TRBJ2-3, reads GAGVSQSPSNKVTEKGKDVELRCDPISGHTALYWYRQSLGQGLEFLIYFQGNSAPDKSGLPSDRFSAERTGGSVSTLTIQRTQQEDSAVYLCASSLVSLAGGKDTQYFGPGTRLTVL.

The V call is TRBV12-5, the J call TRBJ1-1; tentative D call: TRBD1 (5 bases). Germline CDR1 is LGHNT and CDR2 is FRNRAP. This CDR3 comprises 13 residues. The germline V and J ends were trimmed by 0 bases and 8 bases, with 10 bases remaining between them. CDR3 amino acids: CASGLVNDREAFF. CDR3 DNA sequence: TGTGCTAGTGGTTTGGTAAACGACAGAGAAGCTTTCTTT. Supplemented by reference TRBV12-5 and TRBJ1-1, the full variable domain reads DARVTQTPRHKVTEMGQEVTMRCQPILGHNTVFWYRQTMMQGLELLAYFRNRAPLDDSGMPKDRFSAEMPDATLATLKIQPSEPRDSAVYFCASGLVNDREAFFGQGTRLTVV.

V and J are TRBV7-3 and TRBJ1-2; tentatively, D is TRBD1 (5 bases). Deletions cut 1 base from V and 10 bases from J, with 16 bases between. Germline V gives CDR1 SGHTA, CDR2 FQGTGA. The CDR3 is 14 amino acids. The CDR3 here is CASSLNGGRDPYTF. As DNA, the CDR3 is TGTGCCAGCAGCTTAAACGGGGGAAGGGATCCCTACACCTTC. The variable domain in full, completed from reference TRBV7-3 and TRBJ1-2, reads GAGVSQTPSNKVTEKGKYVELRCDPISGHTALYWYRQSLGQGPEFLIYFQGTGAADDSGLPNDRFFAVRPEGSVSTLKIQRTERGDSAVYLCASSLNGGRDPYTFGSGTRLTVV.

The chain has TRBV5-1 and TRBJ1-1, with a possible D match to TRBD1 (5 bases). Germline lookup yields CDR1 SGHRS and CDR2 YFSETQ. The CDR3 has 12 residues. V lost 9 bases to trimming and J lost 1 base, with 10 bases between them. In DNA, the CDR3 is TGCGCCACCAGTACAGGGAACACTGAAGCTTTCTTT. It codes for CATSTGNTEAFF.

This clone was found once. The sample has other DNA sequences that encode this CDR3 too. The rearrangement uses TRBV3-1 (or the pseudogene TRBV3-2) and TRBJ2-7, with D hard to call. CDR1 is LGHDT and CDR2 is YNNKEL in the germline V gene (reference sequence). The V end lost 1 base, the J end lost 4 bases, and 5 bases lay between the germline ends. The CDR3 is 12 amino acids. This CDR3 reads CASSQAGYEQYF. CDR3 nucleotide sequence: TGTGCCAGCAGCCAAGCGGGTTACGAGCAGTACTTC.

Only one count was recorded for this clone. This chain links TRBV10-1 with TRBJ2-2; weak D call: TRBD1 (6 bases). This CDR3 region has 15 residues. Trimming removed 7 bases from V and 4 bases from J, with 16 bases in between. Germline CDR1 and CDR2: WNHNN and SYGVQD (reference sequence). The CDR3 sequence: CASIGQGRGTGELFF. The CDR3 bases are TGCGCCAGCATCGGGCAGGGGAGAGGCACCGGGGAGCTGTTTTTT.

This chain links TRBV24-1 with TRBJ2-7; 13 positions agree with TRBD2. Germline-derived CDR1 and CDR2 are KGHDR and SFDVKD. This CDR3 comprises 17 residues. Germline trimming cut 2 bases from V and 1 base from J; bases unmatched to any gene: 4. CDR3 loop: CATSDSGLAGMSYEQYF. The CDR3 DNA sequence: TGTGCCACCAGTGATTCGGGACTAGCGGGAATGTCCTACGAGCAGTACTTC.

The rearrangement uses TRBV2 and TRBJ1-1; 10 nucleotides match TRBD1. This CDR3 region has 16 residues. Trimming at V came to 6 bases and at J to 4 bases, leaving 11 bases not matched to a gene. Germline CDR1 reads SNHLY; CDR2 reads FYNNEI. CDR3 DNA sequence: TGTGCCAGCAGCGCCGAAGGACAGGGGGTCTTCACTGAAGCTTTCTTT. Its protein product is CASSAEGQGVFTEAFF.

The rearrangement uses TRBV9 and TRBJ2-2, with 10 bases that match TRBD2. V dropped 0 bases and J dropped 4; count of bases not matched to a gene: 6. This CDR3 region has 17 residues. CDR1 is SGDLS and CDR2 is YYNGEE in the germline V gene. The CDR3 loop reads CASSVAAGGHGTGELFF. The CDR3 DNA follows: TGTGCCAGCAGCGTAGCAGCGGGGGGGCACGGCACCGGGGAGCTGTTTTTT.

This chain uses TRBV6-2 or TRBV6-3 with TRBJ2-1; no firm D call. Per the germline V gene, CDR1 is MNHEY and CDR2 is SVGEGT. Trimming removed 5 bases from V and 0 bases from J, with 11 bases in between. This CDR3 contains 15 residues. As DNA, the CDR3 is TGTGCCAGCAGTCCCCCTGCCTACTCCTACAATGAGCAGTTCTTC. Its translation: CASSPPAYSYNEQFF.

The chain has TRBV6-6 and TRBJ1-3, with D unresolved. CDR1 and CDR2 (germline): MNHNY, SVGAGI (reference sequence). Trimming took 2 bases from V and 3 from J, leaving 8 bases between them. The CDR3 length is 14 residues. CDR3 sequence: CASSYGSGGNTIYF. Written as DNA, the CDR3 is TGTGCCAGCAGTTACGGCTCGGGTGGAAACACCATATATTTT.

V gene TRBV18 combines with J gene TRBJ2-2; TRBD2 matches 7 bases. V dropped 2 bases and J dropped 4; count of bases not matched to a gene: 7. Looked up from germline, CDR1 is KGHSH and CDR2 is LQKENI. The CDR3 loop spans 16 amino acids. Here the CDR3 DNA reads TGTGCCAGCTCACCATTTGGGACTATTGGCACCGGGGAGCTGTTTTTT. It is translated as CASSPFGTIGTGELFF.

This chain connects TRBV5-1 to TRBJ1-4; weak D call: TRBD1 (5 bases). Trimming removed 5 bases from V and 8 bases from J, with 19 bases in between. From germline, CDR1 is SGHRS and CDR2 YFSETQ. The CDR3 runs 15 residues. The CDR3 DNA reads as TGCGCCAGCAGGCCGCAAGGGCTCAGGGCCGAAAAACTGTTTTTT. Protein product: CASRPQGLRAEKLFF.

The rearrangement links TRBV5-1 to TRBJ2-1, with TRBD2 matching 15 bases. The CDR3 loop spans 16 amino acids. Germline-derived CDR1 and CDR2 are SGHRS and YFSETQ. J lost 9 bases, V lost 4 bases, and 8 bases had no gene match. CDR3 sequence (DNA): TGCGCCAGCAGCCCGACGGGACTAGCGGGGGGCGGTGAGCAGTTCTTC. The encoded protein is CASSPTGLAGGGEQFF.

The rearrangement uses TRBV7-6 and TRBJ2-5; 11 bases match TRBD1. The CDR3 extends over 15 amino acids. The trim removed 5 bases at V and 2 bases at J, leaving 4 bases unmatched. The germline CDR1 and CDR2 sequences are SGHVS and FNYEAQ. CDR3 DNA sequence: TGTGCCAGCAGCCATAGGGACAGGGGGCAAGAGACCCAGTACTTC. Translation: CASSHRDRGQETQYF. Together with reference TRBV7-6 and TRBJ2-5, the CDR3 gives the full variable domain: GAGVSQSPRYKVTKRGQDVALRCDPISGHVSLYWYRQALGQGPEFLTYFNYEAQQDKSGLPNDRFSAERPEGSISTLTIQRTEQRDSAMYRCASSHRDRGQETQYFGPGTRLLVL.

CDR3 coding DNA: TGTGCCAGCAGCTCACAGGGACCCACTGAAGCTTTCTTT. The encoded protein is CASSSQGPTEAFF. V gene TRBV7-3 combines with J gene TRBJ1-1, with a tentative D call TRBD1 (6 bases). V was cut by 4 bases and J by 4 bases, with 10 bases left in between. The germline V gene encodes CDR1 SGHTA and CDR2 FQGTGA. The CDR3 contains 13 residues.

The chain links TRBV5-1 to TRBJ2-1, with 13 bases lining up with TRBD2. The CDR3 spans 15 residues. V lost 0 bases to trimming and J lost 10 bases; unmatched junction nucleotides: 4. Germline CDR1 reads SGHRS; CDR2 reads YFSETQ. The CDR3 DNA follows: TGCGCCAGCAGCTTGGAGGTGACTAGCGGGGGGGAGCAGTTCTTC. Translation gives CASSLEVTSGGEQFF.

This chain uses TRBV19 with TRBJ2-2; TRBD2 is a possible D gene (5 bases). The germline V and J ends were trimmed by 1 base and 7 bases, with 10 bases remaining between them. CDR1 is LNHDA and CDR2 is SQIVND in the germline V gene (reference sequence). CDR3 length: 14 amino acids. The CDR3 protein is CASSIGAGSGELFF. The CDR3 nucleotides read TGTGCCAGTAGTATAGGCGCGGGCAGCGGGGAGCTGTTTTTT.

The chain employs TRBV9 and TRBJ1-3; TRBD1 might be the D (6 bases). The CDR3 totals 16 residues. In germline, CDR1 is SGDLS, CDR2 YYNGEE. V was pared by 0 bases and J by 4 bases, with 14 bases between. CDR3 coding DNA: TGTGCCAGCAGCGTAGGGGGCTGGGACACAGGAAACACCATATATTTT. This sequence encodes CASSVGGWDTGNTIYF. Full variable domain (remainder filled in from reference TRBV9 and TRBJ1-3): DSGVTQTPKHLITATGQRVTLRCSPRSGDLSVYWYQQSLDQGLQFLIQYYNGEERAKGNILERFSAQQFPDLHSELNLSSLELGDSALYFCASSVGGWDTGNTIYFGEGSWLTVV.

Written as DNA, the CDR3 is TGTGCCAGCAGTTCCTTAACAGGGTTTGGTGGTGAAAAACTGTTTTTT. Translated, it gives CASSSLTGFGGEKLFF. The chain carries TRBV27 and TRBJ1-4; perhaps TRBD1 as D (6 bases). V was clipped by 4 bases and J by 7 bases, with 19 bases between them. The CDR3 length is 16 residues. Germline V gives CDR1 MNHEY, CDR2 SMNVEV (reference sequence).

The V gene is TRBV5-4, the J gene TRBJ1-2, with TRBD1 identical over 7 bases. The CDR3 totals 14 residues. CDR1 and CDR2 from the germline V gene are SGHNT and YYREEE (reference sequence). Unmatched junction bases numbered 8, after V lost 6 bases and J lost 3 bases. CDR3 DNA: TGTGCCAGCACCACCACAGGGGTGGACTATGGCTACACCTTC. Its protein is CASTTTGVDYGYTF.

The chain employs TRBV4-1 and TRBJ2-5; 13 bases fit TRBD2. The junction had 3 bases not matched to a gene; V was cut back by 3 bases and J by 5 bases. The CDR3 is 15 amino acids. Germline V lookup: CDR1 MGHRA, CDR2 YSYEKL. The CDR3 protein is CASSQGLAGRETQYF. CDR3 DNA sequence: TGCGCCAGCAGCCAGGGACTAGCGGGGCGGGAGACCCAGTACTTC.